The 16 T cell receptor beta chains presented below share a single source sample, sequenced in a study of cytomegalovirus exposure and HLA in healthy donors. Here immunoSEQ multiplex PCR was the method, and the copy in TCRdb shows in-frame clones only, minus some. This sample has about 160,000 clones, with about 89% found just once. Sequencing input: PBMCs. Receptors originate from a woman younger than 30 in good health and CMV-seropositive.

The J gene is TRBJ2-7, the V gene TRBV7-9, with D possibly being TRBD2 (5 bases). V was trimmed by 7 bases and J by 6 bases, leaving 22 bases between them. The CDR3 is 15 residues long. Germline V gene data show CDR1 as SEHNR and CDR2 as FQNEAQ (reference sequence). CDR3 sequence reads: CASIPSVSGSGEQYF. The DNA for the CDR3 is TGTGCCAGCATCCCGTCTGTATCGGGGTCGGGCGAGCAGTACTTC.

The V gene is TRBV6-1, the J gene TRBJ1-1; TRBD1 matches at 8 bases. The CDR3 contains 15 residues. V shed 4 bases, J shed 0 bases, and the junction held 4 bases outside the gene matches. Germline loops: CDR1 MNHNS, CDR2 SASEGT. The CDR3 protein is CASSVNRGVNTEAFF. CDR3 nucleotide sequence: TGTGCCAGCAGTGTAAACAGGGGGGTGAACACTGAAGCTTTCTTT.

V is TRBV2 and J is TRBJ2-1; 11 bases map to TRBD2. The V and J ends lost 6 bases and 7 bases, in that order; junction bases with no gene match: 11. The CDR3 is 16 residues long. Germline loops: CDR1 SNHLY, CDR2 FYNNEI. The CDR3 DNA sequence: TGTGCCAGCAGGGTCGTAGCGGGGGGGCCCGGTAATGAGCAGTTCTTC. Protein product: CASRVVAGGPGNEQFF.

At least ten counts were recorded for this clone. J is TRBJ2-1 and V is TRBV4-2; 9 positions agree with TRBD1. Germline values: CDR1 LGHNA, CDR2 YNFKEQ. This CDR3 has 15 residues. V shed 4 bases, J shed 7 bases, and the junction held 8 bases outside the gene matches. The CDR3 spells CASSPQQGAGNEQFF. CDR3 nucleotides: TGTGCCAGCAGCCCCCAACAGGGGGCGGGGAATGAGCAGTTCTTC.

J is TRBJ2-1 and V is TRBV5-1; TRBD1 might be the D (6 bases). Germline V gives CDR1 SGHRS, CDR2 YFSETQ. Trimming stripped 4 bases from V and 4 bases from J, with 15 bases between. CDR3 length: 15 amino acids. The CDR3 DNA follows: TGCGCCAGCAGCGGTCGGACAGCCTATTACAATGAGCAGTTCTTC. Protein sequence: CASSGRTAYYNEQFF.

The V gene is TRBV2, the J gene TRBJ2-1; no firm D call. The CDR3 runs 17 residues. The germline V and J ends were trimmed by 0 bases and 2 bases, with 14 bases remaining between them. Germline V lookup: CDR1 SNHLY, CDR2 FYNNEI. This chain's CDR3 is CASSEALGLGTYNEQFF. The DNA for the CDR3 is TGTGCCAGCAGTGAAGCGCTTGGCCTAGGCACCTACAATGAGCAGTTCTTC.

The J gene is TRBJ2-2, the V gene TRBV19; 7 positions match TRBD2. The junction had 7 bases not matched to a gene; V was cut back by 2 bases and J by 10 bases. CDR3 length: 14 amino acids. The V gene's germline CDR1 is LNHDA and CDR2 SQIVND (reference sequence). In nucleotides, the CDR3 is TGTGCCAGTAGTATACCCTCCCGGGGGGAGGAGCTGTTTTTT. It codes for CASSIPSRGEELFF.

The chain links TRBV5-1 to TRBJ2-5, with 12 bases fitting TRBD1. Germline CDR1 SGHRS, CDR2 YFSETQ. The CDR3 consists of 15 residues. Germline trimming cut 0 bases from V and 5 bases from J; bases unmatched to any gene: 2. Here the CDR3 reads CASSLVGTGGETQYF. In DNA, the CDR3 is TGCGCCAGCAGCTTGGTGGGGACAGGGGGCGAGACCCAGTACTTC.

A note on this clone: Compared with germline, one end of the junction differs, possibly owing to a read error. The chain links TRBV5-4 to TRBJ2-3; 8 bases map to TRBD1. Germline loops: CDR1 SGHNT, CDR2 YYREEE (reference sequence). This CDR3 contains 12 residues. This chain's CDR3 is CASSLPGQGLNF. The CDR3 DNA reads as TGTGCCAGCAGCTTGCCCGGACAGGGCCTGAATTTT.

The chain links TRBV9 to TRBJ2-6; TRBD1 aligns across 7 bases. V was pared by 2 bases and J by 4 bases, with 12 bases of the junction left unmatched. Germline V gene lookup returns CDR1 SGDLS and CDR2 YYNGEE. The CDR3 covers 18 residues. The chain's CDR3 is CASSVTTGELGGANVLTF. CDR3 sequence (DNA): TGTGCCAGCAGCGTGACAACAGGGGAACTCGGGGGGGCCAACGTCCTGACTTTC.

The rearrangement joins TRBV25-1 to TRBJ2-7; D may be TRBD1 (5 bases). The CDR3 loop spans 12 amino acids. V was shortened by 5 bases and J by 3 bases, with 8 bases between the two germline ends. In germline, CDR1 is MGHDK, CDR2 SYGVNS. CDR3 sequence: CASSPDSYEQYF. The CDR3 DNA reads TGTGCCAGCAGTCCCGACAGCTACGAGCAGTACTTC.

This chain joins TRBV28 and TRBJ2-1; D gene uncertain. Trimming took off 5 bases at V and 9 bases at J, with 17 bases between the two ends. Germline-derived CDR1 and CDR2 are MDHEN and SYDVKM. The CDR3 totals 14 residues. The DNA for the CDR3 is TGTGCCAGCAGTCGCTACTCGGAGTTGCCTGAGCAGTTCTTC. It yields the protein CASSRYSELPEQFF.

The rearrangement joins TRBV5-1 to TRBJ2-3, with unresolved D. Trimming removed 0 bases at V and 5 bases at J, with 7 bases between. This CDR3 region has 13 residues. Germline V gene data show CDR1 as SGHRS and CDR2 as YFSETQ. The CDR3 bases are TGCGCCAGCAGCTTGGGAGTCGAAGATACGCAGTATTTT. This sequence encodes CASSLGVEDTQYF.

The chain uses TRBV6-5 and TRBJ2-1; 14 bases line up with TRBD2. The CDR3 spans 15 residues. CDR1 and CDR2 from the germline V gene are MNHEY and SVGAGI. J was trimmed by 9 bases and V by 0 bases; bases with no gene match: 1. CDR3 nucleotide sequence: TGTGCCAGCAGTTACTCAGGGACTAGCGGGAGTGAGCAGTTCTTC. Translation: CASSYSGTSGSEQFF.

The chain recombines TRBV10-3 with TRBJ1-1; 8 positions match TRBD1. V gave up 4 bases and J gave up 3 bases; unmatched junction bases: 10. The CDR3 is made up of 16 amino acids. Germline-derived CDR1 and CDR2 are ENHRY and SYGVKD. The CDR3 sequence is CAISGGLDRAYTEAFF. CDR3 coding DNA: TGTGCCATCAGTGGGGGGCTGGACAGGGCTTACACTGAAGCTTTCTTT.

This clone appeared a single time. The chain links TRBV30 to TRBJ1-4; a weak D match, TRBD1 (6 bases). Deletions cut 3 bases from V and 8 bases from J, with 10 bases between. Germline CDR1 and CDR2: GTSNPN and SVGIG (reference sequence). The CDR3 has 12 amino acids. DNA for the CDR3: TGTGCCTGGAGACAGGGTCGCGAAAAACTGTTTTTT. Encoded protein: CAWRQGREKLFF.